This T cell receptor (beta chain) emerged from a study of vaccination and CD4 T cells after COVID-19. The assay that was used to sequence DNA from cultured CD4+ T cells was the Oncomine TCR Beta short-read assay. Each CDR3 protein is one row after TCRdb ran MiXCR on the PCR reads. This table has 20,000 to 25,000 distinct CDR3 sequences, about 46% appearing once. Regarding time point: late sampling 161 to 241 days after vaccination in three convalescent patients. Stated treatment: roughly 10-day PBMC culture with coronavirus spike peptide pools or control peptides (ViraFEST assay). Researchers reported culturing over 1.5 million PBMCs per well with approximately 10 IU/ml IL-2 and roughly 9.8 ug/ml peptide pools. The CDR3 is 15 amino acids. In germline, CDR1 is SEHNR, CDR2 FQNEAQ (reference sequence). V gave up 0 bases and J gave up 5 bases; unmatched junction bases: 4. This clonotype has only a few counts. The antigen is undetermined.

The chain carries TRBV7-9 and TRBJ1-2; 9 nucleotides align to TRBD1. The clonotype comes from a human donor who had recovered from COVID-19. Sequenced material: CD4+ T cells from blood, cultured in vitro, taken about 7 months after SARS-CoV-2 vaccination. For the CDR3, the DNA is TGTGCCAGCAGCTTAGCGCGGGACAGGGCATATGGCTACACCTTC. The encoded protein is CASSLARDRAYGYTF.